This T cell receptor (beta chain) was observed in a study of cytomegalovirus exposure and HLA in healthy donors. Study background: Genotyping showed around 80% of a few hundred donors falling in the Caucasian-associated ancestry cluster. General study points: Researchers reported in a later analysis that a missense DCLRE1C variant was tied to TCR beta V- and J-gene trimming.

V shed 7 bases and J shed 0 bases, with 15 bases lying between them. Germline loops: CDR1 SGHDT, CDR2 YYEEEE. The length of the CDR3 is 15 residues. Points on this clone: Its antigen remains unidentified.

The PCR made use of 60 Vbeta and 13 Jbeta primers. TCRdb's table, derived via immunoSEQ multiplex PCR, lists solely in-frame clones and lacks some. This table has about 130,000 clones, around 80% appearing once. Nominally healthy donors provided the samples, though records likely missed some immune exposures. Material for sequencing was PBMCs. This receptor was identified in a man aged 25 to 45 in good health and CMV-seropositive. This chain links TRBV5-6 with TRBJ2-3; D is undetermined. For the CDR3, the DNA is TGTGCCAGCTCCGACATCACCTCTAGCACAGATACGCAGTATTTT. This sequence encodes CASSDITSSTDTQYF.